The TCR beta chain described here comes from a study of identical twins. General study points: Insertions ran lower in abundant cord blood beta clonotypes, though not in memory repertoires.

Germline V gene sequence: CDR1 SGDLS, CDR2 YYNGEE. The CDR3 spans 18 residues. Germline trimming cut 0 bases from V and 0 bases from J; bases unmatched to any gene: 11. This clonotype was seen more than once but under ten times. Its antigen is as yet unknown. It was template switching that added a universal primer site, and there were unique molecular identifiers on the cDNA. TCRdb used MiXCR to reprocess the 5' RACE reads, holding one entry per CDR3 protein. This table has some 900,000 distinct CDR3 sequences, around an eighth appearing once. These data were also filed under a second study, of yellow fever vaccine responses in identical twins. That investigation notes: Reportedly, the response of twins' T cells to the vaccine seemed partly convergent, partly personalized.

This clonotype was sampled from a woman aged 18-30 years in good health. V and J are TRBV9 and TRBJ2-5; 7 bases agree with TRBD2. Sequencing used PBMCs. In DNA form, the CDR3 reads TGTGCCAGCAGCGTAGGGGGCTCTAGCGGAGCGTACCAAGAGACCCAGTACTTC. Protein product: CASSVGGSSGAYQETQYF.